This T cell receptor beta chain was captured by sequencing in a study of OX40 agonist ivuxolimab in advanced cancers. The protocol was immunoSEQ multiplex PCR, while the TCRdb copy is restricted to in-frame clones and leaves out a portion. Of nearly 35,000 clones listed, approximately 90% are singletons. Sequencing was performed on CD4+ or CD8+ T cells sorted from blood, taken in a trial of the OX40 agonist ivuxolimab. The sequence was obtained from an adult with an advanced solid tumor such as melanoma, head and neck, liver or kidney cancer.

The CDR3 bases are TGTGCCAGCAGTTTCTCTAGCGGGAGAAAATACAATGAGCAGTTCTTC. This sequence encodes CASSFSSGRKYNEQFF. The genes are TRBV28 and TRBJ2-1, with 10 bases fitting TRBD2. Trimming cost V 3 bases and J 4 bases; bases outside gene matches: 6. CDR3 length: 16 residues. Germline V gives CDR1 MDHEN, CDR2 SYDVKM.